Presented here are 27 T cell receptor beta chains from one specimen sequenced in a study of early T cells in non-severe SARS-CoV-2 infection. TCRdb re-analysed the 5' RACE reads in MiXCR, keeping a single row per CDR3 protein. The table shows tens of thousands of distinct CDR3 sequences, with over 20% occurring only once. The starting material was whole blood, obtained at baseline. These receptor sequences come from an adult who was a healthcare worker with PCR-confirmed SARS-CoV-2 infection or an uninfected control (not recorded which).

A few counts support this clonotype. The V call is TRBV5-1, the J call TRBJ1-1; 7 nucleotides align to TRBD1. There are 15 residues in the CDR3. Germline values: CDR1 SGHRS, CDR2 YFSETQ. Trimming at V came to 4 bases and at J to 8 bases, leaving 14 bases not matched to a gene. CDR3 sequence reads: CASSRTDGQVGEAFF. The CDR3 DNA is TGCGCCAGCAGCCGCACAGACGGACAGGTCGGAGAAGCTTTCTTT.

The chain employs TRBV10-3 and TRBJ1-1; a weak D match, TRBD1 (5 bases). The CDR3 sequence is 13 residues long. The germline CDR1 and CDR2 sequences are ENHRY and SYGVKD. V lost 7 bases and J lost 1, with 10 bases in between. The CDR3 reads CAITTTANTEAFF. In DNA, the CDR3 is TGTGCCATCACCACGACAGCGAACACTGAAGCTTTCTTT.

The CDR3 loop reads CASRDLAGGTDTQYF. Here the CDR3 DNA reads TGTGCCAGCAGGGATCTAGCGGGGGGCACAGATACGCAGTATTTT. The chain employs TRBV27 and TRBJ2-3; 10 nucleotides align to TRBD2. CDR3 size: 15 residues. The V gene end was trimmed by 6 bases and the J gene end by 1 base; junction bases not matched to a gene: 4. Germline V gene data show CDR1 as MNHEY and CDR2 as SMNVEV (reference sequence).

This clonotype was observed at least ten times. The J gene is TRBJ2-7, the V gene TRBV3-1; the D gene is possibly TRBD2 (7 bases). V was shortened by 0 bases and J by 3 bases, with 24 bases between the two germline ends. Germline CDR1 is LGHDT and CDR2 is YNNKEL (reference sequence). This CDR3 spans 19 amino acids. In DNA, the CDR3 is TGTGCCAGCAGCCAAGATCCGACGGTGCTCGCGGGGGCCCTCTACGAGCAGTACTTC. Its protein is CASSQDPTVLAGALYEQYF.

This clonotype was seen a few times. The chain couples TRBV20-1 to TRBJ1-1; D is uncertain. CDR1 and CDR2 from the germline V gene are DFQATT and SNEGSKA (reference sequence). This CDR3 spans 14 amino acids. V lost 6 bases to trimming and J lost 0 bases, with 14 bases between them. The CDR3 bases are TGCAGTGCCCTCCCGGCAGGTCTGAACACTGAAGCTTTCTTT. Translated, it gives CSALPAGLNTEAFF.

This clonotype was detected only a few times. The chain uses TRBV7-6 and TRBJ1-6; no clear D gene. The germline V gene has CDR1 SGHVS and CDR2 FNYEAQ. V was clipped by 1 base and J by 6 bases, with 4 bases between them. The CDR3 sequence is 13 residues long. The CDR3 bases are TGTGCCAGCAGCTTAGGAGGTAATTCACCCCTCCACTTT. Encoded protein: CASSLGGNSPLHF.

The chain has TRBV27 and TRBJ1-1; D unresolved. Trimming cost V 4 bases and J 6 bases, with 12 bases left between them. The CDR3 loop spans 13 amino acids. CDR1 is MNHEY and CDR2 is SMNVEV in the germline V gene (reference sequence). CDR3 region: CASSSGDWSEAFF. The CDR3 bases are TGTGCCAGCAGTTCCGGGGATTGGTCTGAAGCTTTCTTT.

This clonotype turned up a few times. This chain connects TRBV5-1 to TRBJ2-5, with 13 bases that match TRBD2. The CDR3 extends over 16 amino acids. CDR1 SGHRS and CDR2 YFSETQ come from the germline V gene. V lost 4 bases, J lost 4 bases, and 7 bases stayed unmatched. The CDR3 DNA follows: TGCGCCAGCAGCACTGGGACTAGCGGGGAGGGAGAGACCCAGTACTTC. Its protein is CASSTGTSGEGETQYF. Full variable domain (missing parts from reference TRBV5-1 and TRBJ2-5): KAGVTQTPRYLIKTRGQQVTLSCSPISGHRSVSWYQQTPGQGLQFLFEYFSETQRNKGNFPGRFSGRQFSNSRSEMNVSTLELGDSALYLCASSTGTSGEGETQYFGPGTRLLVL.

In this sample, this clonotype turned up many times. The CDR3 here is CSATGTGEYEQYF. Here the CDR3 DNA reads TGCAGTGCTACCGGGACAGGGGAGTACGAGCAGTACTTC. This chain links TRBV20-1 with TRBJ2-7; 10 bases agree with TRBD1. CDR1 is DFQATT, CDR2 SNEGSKA, per germline (reference sequence). J was trimmed by 4 bases and V by 4 bases; bases with no gene match: 4. The CDR3 spans 13 residues.

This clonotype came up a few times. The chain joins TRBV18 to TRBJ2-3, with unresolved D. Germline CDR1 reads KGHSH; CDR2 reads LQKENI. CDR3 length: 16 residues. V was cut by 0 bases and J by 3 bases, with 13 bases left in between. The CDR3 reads CASSPPSGPLTDTQYF. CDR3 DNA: TGTGCCAGCTCACCACCCTCCGGTCCCCTAACAGATACGCAGTATTTT.

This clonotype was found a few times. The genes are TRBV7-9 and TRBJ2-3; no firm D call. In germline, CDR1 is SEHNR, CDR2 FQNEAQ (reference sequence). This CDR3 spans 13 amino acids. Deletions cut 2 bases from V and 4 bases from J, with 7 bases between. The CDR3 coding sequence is TGTGCCAGCAGCTTATCGGTGGCAGATACGCAGTATTTT. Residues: CASSLSVADTQYF.

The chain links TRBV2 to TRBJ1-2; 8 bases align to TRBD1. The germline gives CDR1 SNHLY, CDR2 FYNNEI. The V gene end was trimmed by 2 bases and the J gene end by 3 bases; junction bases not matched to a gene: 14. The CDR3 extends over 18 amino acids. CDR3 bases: TGTGCCAGCAGTGAAAGTAGGAGACAGGGGAGTCGGTACTATGGCTACACCTTC. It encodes CASSESRRQGSRYYGYTF.

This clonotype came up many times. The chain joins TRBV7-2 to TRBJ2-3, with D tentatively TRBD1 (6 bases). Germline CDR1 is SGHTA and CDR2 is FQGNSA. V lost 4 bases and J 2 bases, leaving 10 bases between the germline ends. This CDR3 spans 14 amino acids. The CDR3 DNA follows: TGTGCCAGCAGCTCCGCAGGGGTCACAGATACGCAGTATTTT. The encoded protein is CASSSAGVTDTQYF.

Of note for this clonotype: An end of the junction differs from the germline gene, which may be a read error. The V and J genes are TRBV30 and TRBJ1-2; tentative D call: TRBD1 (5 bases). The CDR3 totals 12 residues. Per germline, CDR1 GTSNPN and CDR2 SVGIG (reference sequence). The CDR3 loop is CAVQPGLNLEHF. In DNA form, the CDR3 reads TGTGCCGTTCAGCCGGGACTAAACCTTGAACACTTC. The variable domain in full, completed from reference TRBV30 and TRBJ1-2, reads SQTIHQWPATLVQPVGSPLSLECTVEGTSNPNLYWYRQAAGRGLQLLFYSVGIGQISSEVPQNLSASRPQDRQFILSSKKLLLSDSGFYLCAVQPGLNLEHFGSGTRLTVV.

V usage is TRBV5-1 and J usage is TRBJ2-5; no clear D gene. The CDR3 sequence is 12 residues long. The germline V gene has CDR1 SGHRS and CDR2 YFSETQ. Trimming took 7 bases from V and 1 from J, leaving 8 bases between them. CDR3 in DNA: TGCGCCAGCCGGGCCTCCCAAGAGACCCAGTACTTC. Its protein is CASRASQETQYF.

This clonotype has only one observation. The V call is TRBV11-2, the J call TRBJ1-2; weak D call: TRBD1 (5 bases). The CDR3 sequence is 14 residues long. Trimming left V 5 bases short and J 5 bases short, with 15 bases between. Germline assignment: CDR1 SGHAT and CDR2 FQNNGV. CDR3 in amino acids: CASSRYRGRYGYTF. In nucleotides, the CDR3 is TGTGCCAGCAGCCGCTACCGGGGCCGGTATGGCTACACCTTC.

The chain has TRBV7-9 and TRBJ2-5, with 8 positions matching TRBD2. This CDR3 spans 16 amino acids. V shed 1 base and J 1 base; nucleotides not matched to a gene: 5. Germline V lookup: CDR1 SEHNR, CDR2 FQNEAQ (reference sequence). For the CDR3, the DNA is TGTGCCAGCAGCTTAGTCAGCGGGGGAGGCCAAGAGACCCAGTACTTC. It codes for CASSLVSGGGQETQYF.

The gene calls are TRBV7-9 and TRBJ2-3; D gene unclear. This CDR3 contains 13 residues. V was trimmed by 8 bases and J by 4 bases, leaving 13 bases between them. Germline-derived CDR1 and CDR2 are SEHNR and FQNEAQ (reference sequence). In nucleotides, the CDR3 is TGTGCCAGCGGATGGGGTAACGCAGATACGCAGTATTTT. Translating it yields CASGWGNADTQYF.

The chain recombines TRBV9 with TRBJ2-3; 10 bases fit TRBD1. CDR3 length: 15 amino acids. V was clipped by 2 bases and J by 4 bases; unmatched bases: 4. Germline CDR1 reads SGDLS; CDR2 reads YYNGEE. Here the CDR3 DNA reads TGTGCCAGCAGCGTCCGGGACAGGGGCCCAGATACGCAGTATTTT. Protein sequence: CASSVRDRGPDTQYF.

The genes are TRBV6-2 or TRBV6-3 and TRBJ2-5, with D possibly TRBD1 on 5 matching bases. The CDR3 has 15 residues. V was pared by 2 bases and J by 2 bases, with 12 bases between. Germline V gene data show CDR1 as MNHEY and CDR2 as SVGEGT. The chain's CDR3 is CASSYDSQNQETQYF. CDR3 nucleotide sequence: TGTGCCAGCAGTTACGACAGCCAGAATCAAGAGACCCAGTACTTC.

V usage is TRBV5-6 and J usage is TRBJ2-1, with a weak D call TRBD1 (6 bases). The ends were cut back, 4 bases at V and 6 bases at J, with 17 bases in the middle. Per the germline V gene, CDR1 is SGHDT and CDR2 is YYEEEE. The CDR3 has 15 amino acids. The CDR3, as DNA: TGTGCCAGCAGCCCATCCGGGACAATAGCCAATGAGCAGTTCTTC. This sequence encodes CASSPSGTIANEQFF.

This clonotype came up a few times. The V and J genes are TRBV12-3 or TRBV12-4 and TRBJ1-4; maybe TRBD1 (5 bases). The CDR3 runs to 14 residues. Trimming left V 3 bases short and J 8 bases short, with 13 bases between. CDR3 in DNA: TGTGCCAGCAGTTTGGGCGGGACTGAAGAAAAACTGTTTTTT. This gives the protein CASSLGGTEEKLFF.

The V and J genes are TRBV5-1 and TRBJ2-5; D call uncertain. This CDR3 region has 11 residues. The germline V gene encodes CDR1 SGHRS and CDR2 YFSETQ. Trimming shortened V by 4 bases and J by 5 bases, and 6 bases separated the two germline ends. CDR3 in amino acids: CASSRWETQYF. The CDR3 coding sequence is TGCGCCAGCAGCCGATGGGAGACCCAGTACTTC.

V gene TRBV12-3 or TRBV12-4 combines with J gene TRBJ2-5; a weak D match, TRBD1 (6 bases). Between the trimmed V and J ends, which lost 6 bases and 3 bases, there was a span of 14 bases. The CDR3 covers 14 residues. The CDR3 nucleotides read TGTGCCAGCAGCAAGGGGGAGTTAGAAGAGACCCAGTACTTC. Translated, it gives CASSKGELEETQYF.

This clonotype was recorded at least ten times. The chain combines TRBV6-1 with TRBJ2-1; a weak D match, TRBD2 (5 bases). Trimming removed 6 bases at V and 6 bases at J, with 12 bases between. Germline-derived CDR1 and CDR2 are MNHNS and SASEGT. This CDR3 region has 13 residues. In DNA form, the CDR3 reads TGTGCCAGCAGGGAAATTGCGGGCAATGAGCAGTTCTTC. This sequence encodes CASREIAGNEQFF.

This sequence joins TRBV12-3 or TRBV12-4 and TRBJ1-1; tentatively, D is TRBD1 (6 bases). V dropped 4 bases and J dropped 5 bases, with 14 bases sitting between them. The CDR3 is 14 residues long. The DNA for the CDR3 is TGTGCCAGCAGTTACAGGGCGATTGGGACTGAAGCTTTCTTT. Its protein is CASSYRAIGTEAFF.

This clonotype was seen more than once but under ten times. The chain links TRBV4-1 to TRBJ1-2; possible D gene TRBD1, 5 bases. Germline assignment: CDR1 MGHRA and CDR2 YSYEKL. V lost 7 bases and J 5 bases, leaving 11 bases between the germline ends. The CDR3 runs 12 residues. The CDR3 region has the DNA TGCGCCAGCAAGGGGAACAATTATGGCTACACCTTC. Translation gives CASKGNNYGYTF.